What follows are 18 T cell receptor beta chains derived from one specimen sequenced in a study of blood T cell repertoires in COVID-19. Measured with immunoSEQ multiplex PCR; TCRdb has only the in-frame clones, and not every one. The sample lists more than 70,000 clones, approximately 86% seen once, with about 1.2% in the top ten. Sequencing was done on a sample of peripheral blood. The receptor source for this set is a man at least 80 years old with active or convalescent COVID-19.

Only one count was recorded for this clone. The chain employs TRBV6-2 or TRBV6-3 and TRBJ2-3, with 10 bases matching TRBD2. CDR3 length equals 18 residues. Germline trimming cut 6 bases from V and 2 bases from J; bases unmatched to any gene: 14. Germline V gene data show CDR1 as MNHEY and CDR2 as SVGEGT. The CDR3, as DNA: TGTGCCAGCAGCCCTTTCCCTAGCGGGAGTACAAACACAGATACGCAGTATTTT. The encoded protein is CASSPFPSGSTNTDTQYF.

The chain carries TRBV24-1 and TRBJ2-2, with a tentative D call TRBD1 (6 bases). Germline V gives CDR1 KGHDR, CDR2 SFDVKD. CDR3 length equals 15 residues. V dropped 4 bases and J dropped 4 bases, with 12 bases sitting between them. CDR3: CATSESGTFTGELFF. For the CDR3, the DNA is TGTGCCACCAGTGAATCCGGGACATTCACCGGGGAGCTGTTTTTT.

The chain links TRBV27 to TRBJ2-2, with a possible D match to TRBD2 (6 bases). CDR3 length: 15 amino acids. Germline CDR1 reads MNHEY; CDR2 reads SMNVEV (reference sequence). V lost 4 bases and J 0 bases, leaving 9 bases between the germline ends. The CDR3 bases are TGTGCCAGCAGTTCACTAGCAGCGAACACCGGGGAGCTGTTTTTT. Translation gives CASSSLAANTGELFF.

The chain couples TRBV7-2 to TRBJ2-1; D unresolved. The V gene lost 1 base and the J gene lost 10 bases, with 17 bases spanning the gap. Per germline, CDR1 SGHTA and CDR2 FQGNSA. The CDR3 covers 15 residues. The CDR3 sequence is CASSLGPDATMEQFF. CDR3 DNA sequence: TGTGCCAGCAGCTTAGGCCCCGATGCAACAATGGAGCAGTTCTTC.

This chain uses TRBV30 with TRBJ1-3, with D possibly matching TRBD1 (6 bases). The CDR3 runs 16 residues. Germline V gene sequence: CDR1 GTSNPN, CDR2 SVGIG (reference sequence). The V end lost 1 base, the J end lost 3 bases, and 16 bases lay between the germline ends. For the CDR3, the DNA is TGTGCCTGGAGTGCAATTTCCACAGGGTATGGAAACACCATATATTTT. As protein: CAWSAISTGYGNTIYF.

This clone is a singleton in its sample. The chain is built from TRBV5-1 and TRBJ2-1, with a weak D call TRBD2 (5 bases). CDR1 SGHRS and CDR2 YFSETQ come from the germline V gene. Deletions cut 2 bases from V and 1 base from J, with 10 bases between. CDR3 length equals 15 residues. CDR3 bases: TGCGCCAGCAGCTTAACTAGTGATTCCTACAATGAGCAGTTCTTC. Its protein is CASSLTSDSYNEQFF.

This clone was counted a few times. The chain uses TRBV3-1 (or the pseudogene TRBV3-2) and TRBJ2-2; 12 bases agree with TRBD2. J lost 4 bases, V lost 4 bases, and 4 bases had no gene match. The CDR3 contains 16 residues. Germline V gene data show CDR1 as LGHDT and CDR2 as YNNKEL (reference sequence). Here the CDR3 reads CASSPRLAGVTGELFF. In DNA, the CDR3 is TGTGCCAGCAGCCCCCGACTAGCGGGAGTCACCGGGGAGCTGTTTTTT.

The rearrangement uses TRBV4-3 and TRBJ2-3; D may be TRBD1 (5 bases). Per the germline V gene, CDR1 is LGHNA and CDR2 is YSLEER. V lost 4 bases and J lost 6, with 14 bases in between. The CDR3 covers 14 residues. In nucleotides, the CDR3 is TGCGCCAGCAGCCGCCTAGGGGATTTTGATACGCAGTATTTT. Protein product: CASSRLGDFDTQYF.

The chain employs TRBV6-5 and TRBJ2-1, with D possibly TRBD1 on 5 matching bases. This CDR3 region has 16 residues. The V gene lost 6 bases and the J gene lost 4 bases, with 19 bases spanning the gap. Germline values: CDR1 MNHEY, CDR2 SVGAGI. The CDR3 DNA reads as TGTGCCAGCAGCTACCAGCCCAGGACACCGTACAATGAGCAGTTCTTC. Its protein product is CASSYQPRTPYNEQFF.

This clone was found once. V gene TRBV4-2 combines with J gene TRBJ2-7; TRBD1 matches at 10 bases. The CDR3 length is 16 residues. CDR1 and CDR2 (germline): LGHNA, YNFKEQ. Trimming cost V 3 bases and J 2 bases; bases outside gene matches: 7. CDR3 coding DNA: TGTGCCAGCAGCCAGACCGGGACAGGGGACCCCTACGAGCAGTACTTC. This encodes CASSQTGTGDPYEQYF.

This clone was observed once. The chain links TRBV7-9 to TRBJ1-2; the D is unclear. The V end was cut by 5 bases, the J end by 5 bases, with 18 bases between. This CDR3 comprises 15 residues. Germline V gene data show CDR1 as SEHNR and CDR2 as FQNEAQ (reference sequence). The CDR3 spells CASSGRGTPRYGYTF. DNA of the CDR3: TGTGCCAGCAGCGGACGGGGTACTCCTCGGTATGGCTACACCTTC.

The chain links TRBV11-2 to TRBJ2-5; no clear D gene. CDR3 length: 11 residues. Germline CDR1 is SGHAT and CDR2 is FQNNGV. V was shortened by 4 bases and J by 7 bases, with 7 bases between the two germline ends. CDR3 in DNA: TGTGCCAGCAGCTCAACGGTGACCCAGTACTTC. It is translated as CASSSTVTQYF.

V gene TRBV7-2 combines with J gene TRBJ2-5; 7 positions match TRBD2. Germline V gene lookup returns CDR1 SGHTA and CDR2 FQGNSA. The V segment lost 1 base and the J segment 5 bases; nucleotides outside the gene matches: 7. This CDR3 spans 15 amino acids. CDR3 DNA: TGTGCCAGCAGCTTAGGAGGCGGGAGCAGCGAGACCCAGTACTTC. It is translated as CASSLGGGSSETQYF.

The chain carries TRBV7-9 and TRBJ2-4, with TRBD1 matching 8 bases. CDR1 is SEHNR and CDR2 is FQNEAQ in the germline V gene (reference sequence). The CDR3 has 15 residues. V shed 3 bases and J 6 bases; nucleotides not matched to a gene: 7. The DNA of the CDR3 is TGTGCCAGCAGCTTTGGGGGCCAGGGGGCAAACATTCAGTACTTC. It codes for CASSFGGQGANIQYF. The whole variable domain, filled in from reference TRBV7-9 and TRBJ2-4, reads DTGVSQNPRHKITKRGQNVTFRCDPISEHNRLYWYRQTLGQGPEFLTYFQNEAQLEKSRLLSDRFSAERPKGSFSTLEIQRTEQGDSAMYLCASSFGGQGANIQYFGAGTRLSVL.

This clone was seen a handful of times. The chain carries TRBV7-8 and TRBJ1-2; 7 bases line up with TRBD1. This CDR3 region has 12 residues. Per the germline V gene, CDR1 is SGHVS and CDR2 is FQNEAQ. The V segment lost 8 bases and the J segment 6 bases; nucleotides outside the gene matches: 6. The CDR3 region has the DNA TGTGCCAGCGGCCACAGGGGAAATGGCTACACCTTC. The encoded protein is CASGHRGNGYTF.

V is TRBV7-2 and J is TRBJ2-5, with 11 bases identical to TRBD2. This CDR3 has 16 amino acids. The germline V gene has CDR1 SGHTA and CDR2 FQGNSA. V lost 7 bases to trimming and J lost 5 bases; unmatched junction nucleotides: 12. CDR3 protein: CASNLYLAGGLETQYF. CDR3 in DNA: TGTGCCAGCAACCTATATTTAGCGGGAGGGTTGGAGACCCAGTACTTC.

The chain combines TRBV18 with TRBJ2-7, with a tentative D call TRBD1 (6 bases). CDR3 length: 15 residues. V lost 3 bases to trimming and J lost 0 bases, with 12 bases between them. From germline, CDR1 is KGHSH and CDR2 LQKENI. This CDR3 is CASSPRTVPSYEQYF. CDR3 DNA sequence: TGTGCCAGCTCACCGAGGACAGTACCCTCCTACGAGCAGTACTTC.

This chain connects TRBV4-2 to TRBJ2-2; tentatively, D is TRBD1 (6 bases). The CDR3 contains 14 residues. Germline-derived CDR1 and CDR2 are LGHNA and YNFKEQ. Trimming stripped 3 bases from V and 5 bases from J, with 10 bases between. CDR3 DNA: TGTGCCAGCAGCCAGGGGGCCTTAACCGGGGAGCTGTTTTTT. It codes for CASSQGALTGELFF.